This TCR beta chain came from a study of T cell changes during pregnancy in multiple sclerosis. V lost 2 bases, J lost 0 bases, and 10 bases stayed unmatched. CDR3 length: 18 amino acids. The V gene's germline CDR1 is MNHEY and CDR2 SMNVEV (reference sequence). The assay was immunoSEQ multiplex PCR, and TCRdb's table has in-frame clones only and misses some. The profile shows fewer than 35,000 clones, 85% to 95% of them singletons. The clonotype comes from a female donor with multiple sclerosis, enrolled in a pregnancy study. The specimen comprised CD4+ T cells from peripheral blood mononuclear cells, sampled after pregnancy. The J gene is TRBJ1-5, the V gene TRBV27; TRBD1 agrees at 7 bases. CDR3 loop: CASSLRRGGQNSNQPQHF. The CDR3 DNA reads TGTGCCAGCAGTTTACGTAGAGGGGGACAGAATAGCAATCAGCCCCAGCATTTT.